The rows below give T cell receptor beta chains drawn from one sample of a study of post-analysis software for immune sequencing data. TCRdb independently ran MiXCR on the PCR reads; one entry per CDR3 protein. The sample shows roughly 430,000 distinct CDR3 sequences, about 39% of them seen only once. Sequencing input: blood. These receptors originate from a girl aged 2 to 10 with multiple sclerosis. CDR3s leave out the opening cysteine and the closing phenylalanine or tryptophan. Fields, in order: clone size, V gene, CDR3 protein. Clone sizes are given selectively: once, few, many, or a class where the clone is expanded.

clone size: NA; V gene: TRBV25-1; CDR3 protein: ASSGVVGHYEQY
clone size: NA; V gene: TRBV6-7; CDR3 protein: ASSNTDRDYGYT
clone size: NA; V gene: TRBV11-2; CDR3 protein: ASSLTSDWVSPLH
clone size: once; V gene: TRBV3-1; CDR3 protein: ASSQDGNIIQVSYGYT
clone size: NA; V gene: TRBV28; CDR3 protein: ASSFQVRGWETQY
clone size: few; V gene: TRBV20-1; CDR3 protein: SVAGGLGDTQY
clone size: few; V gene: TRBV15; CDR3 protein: ATSRGQGTTDEQF
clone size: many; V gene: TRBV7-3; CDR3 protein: ASSELGGPGNEQF
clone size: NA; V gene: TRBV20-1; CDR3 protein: SARITGELF
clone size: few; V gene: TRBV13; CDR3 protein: ASTFDRGLFYEQY
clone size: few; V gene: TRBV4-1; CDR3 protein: ASSQPTGWTGGAVRETQY
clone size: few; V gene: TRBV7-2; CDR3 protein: ASSLAGGQLYEQY
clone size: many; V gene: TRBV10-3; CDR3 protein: AISELSRPYEQY
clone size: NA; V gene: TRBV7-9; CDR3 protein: ASSLAGGPKDTQY
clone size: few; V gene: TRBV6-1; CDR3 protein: ASSARVVRRDAPEVRYNEQF
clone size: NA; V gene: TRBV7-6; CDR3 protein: ASSFGQRGAEQF
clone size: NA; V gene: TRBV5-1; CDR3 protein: ASSLGVLPPPRSNEKLF
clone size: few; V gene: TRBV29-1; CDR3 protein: SARTGTGGIGYT
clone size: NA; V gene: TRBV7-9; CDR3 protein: ASSLARTGYNEQF
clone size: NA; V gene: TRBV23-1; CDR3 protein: ASSQPSGTVVAKNIQY
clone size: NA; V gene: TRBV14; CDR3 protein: ASSPVAGQPQH
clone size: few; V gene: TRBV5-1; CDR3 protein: ASSSPDRGTGSYEQY
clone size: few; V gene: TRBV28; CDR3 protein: ASRRRTDLYYGYT